This T cell receptor beta chain was captured by sequencing in a study of identical twins (dated by TCRdb to about 2016). The study in broad terms: To test whether fetal clonotypes persist, the study used deep sequencing on TCR alpha and beta repertoires from monozygotic twins, unrelated adults of various ages, and cord blood. To rule out contamination, the twin experiments were replicated at different times with different library preparation protocols.

What the research found in general, with its limitations: In monozygotic twins, recombination models systematically underestimated out-of-frame TCR alpha sharing, but the models matched the sharing seen between unrelated individuals. Abundant cord blood beta clonotypes carried fewer insertions; young adult naive repertoires showed a weaker similar trend, while memory repertoires showed none. A weaker excess of twin sharing was found in beta out-of-frame sequences because the signal-to-noise ratio was lowered by fewer shared sequences. Conclusions relied on cross-sectional statistical analysis, since the same donors could not be followed over many years. Zero-insertion analyses could be partly confounded by invariant T cells such as MAIT and iNKT, though diverse VJ usage argued against such confounding for most clonotypes. Compared with coincidental sharing between unrelated individuals, an excess of low generation-probability sequences was observed among out-of-frame TCR alpha sequences shared between twins.

Every donor was a healthy Caucasian. Libraries were prepared through 5' RACE. Sequencer: Illumina HiSeq 2000. A universal primer binding site was added through template switching, and the final cDNA carried a unique molecular identifier so that TCR cDNA molecules could be counted accurately. Specific primers in the conserved constant-segment region were used to synthesize first-strand cDNA for TCR alpha and beta chains. Each cDNA library was double barcoded, with a SMART-Mk sample barcode plus Illumina barcodes, to control for contamination. TruSeq adapter sequences along with Illumina sample barcodes were introduced in two successive PCR steps. The TCR alpha and beta cDNA libraries were sequenced on the Illumina HiSeq platform using custom primers. On the authors' methods: MiGEC was used to process raw reads and extract unique molecular identifiers, and MiXCR was used to find CDR3 positions. For each individual, recombination models were inferred using an EM algorithm with the repgenHMM and IGoR tools. Shared clonotypes were analyzed with the tcR package in R, and sharing was normalized by the product of cloneset sizes. Out-of-frame nonproductive sequences were analyzed to study raw recombination free of thymic and clonal selection effects. In TCRdb, the public reads were trimmed at Q25 with fastp and aligned with MiXCR, with productive beta chains retained. Each record represents a unique CDR3 protein, reported with the most common genes and DNA among its rows. What appears here as the V and J calls and clone size reflects TCRdb's work, not the paper's. In all, the sample holds approximately 1.8 million distinct CDR3 sequences, and around a third of those were seen once. More than 0.25% of the sample comes from the top ten.

Only one count was recorded for this clonotype. It has no known antigen specificity. No much larger clonotype is one base removed from it; base qualities were not supplied. This TCR was recovered from a newborn girl in good health. Material: cord blood.

The CDR3 region reads CASSFGNQYWLDEKLFF. The DNA is as follows: TGTGCCAGCAGTTTCGGTAACCAGTACTGGTTAGACGAAAAACTGTTTTTT. Recombination linked TRBV28 to TRBJ1-4; the D gene lacks a confident call. V loses 3 bases, J loses 8 bases, and the germline ends lie 22 bases apart. According to the germline V gene, CDR1 reads MDHEN and CDR2 reads SYDVKM. CDR3 length: 17 amino acids, cysteine to phenylalanine. Just CDR3 DNA is preserved here, 51 bases in frame from base 1.